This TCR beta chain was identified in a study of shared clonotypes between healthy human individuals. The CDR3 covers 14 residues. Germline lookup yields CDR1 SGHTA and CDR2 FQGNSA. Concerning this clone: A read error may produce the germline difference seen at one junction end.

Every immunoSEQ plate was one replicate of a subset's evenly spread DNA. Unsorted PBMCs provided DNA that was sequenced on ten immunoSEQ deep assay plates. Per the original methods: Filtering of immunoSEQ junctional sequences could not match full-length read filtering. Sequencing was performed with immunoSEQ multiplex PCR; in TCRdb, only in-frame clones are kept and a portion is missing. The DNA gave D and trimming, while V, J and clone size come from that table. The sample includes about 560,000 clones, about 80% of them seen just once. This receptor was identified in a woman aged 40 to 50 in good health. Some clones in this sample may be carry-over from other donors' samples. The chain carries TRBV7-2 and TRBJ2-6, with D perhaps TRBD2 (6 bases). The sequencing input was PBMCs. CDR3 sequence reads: CASSLASGANVLTF. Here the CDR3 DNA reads TGTGCCAGCAGCCTAGCGTCTGGGGCCAACGTCCTGACTTTC. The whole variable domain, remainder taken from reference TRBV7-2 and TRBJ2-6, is GAGVSQSPSNKVTEKGKDVELRCDPISGHTALYWYRQSLGQGLEFLIYFQGNSAPDKSGLPSDRFSAERTGGSVSTLTIQRTQQEDSAVYLCASSLASGANVLTFGAGSRLTVL.